The clone carrying this T cell receptor (beta chain) occurred a few times. Its antigen is unknown. The data stem from a study of blood T cells in healthy people across ages. General study findings and limits: Strongly correlated with naive T cell percentage was TCR beta diversity. Naive CD4+ cell counts and diversity both ran higher in long-lived than in aged donors.

A second PCR, run for about 7 to 11 cycles, used a sample-barcoded 5' primer plus a J-beta primer mix. Each cDNA was tagged by a template-switch adaptor containing 12 random nucleotides. MiXCR, run by TCRdb on the 5' RACE reads, gives a single entry per CDR3 protein. The sample carries 1.5 million to 2 million distinct CDR3 sequences, 30% to 40% recorded once. Germline CDR1 KGHDR, CDR2 SFDVKD. Germline trimming cut 2 bases from V and 5 bases from J; bases unmatched to any gene: 8. The length of the CDR3 is 16 residues. Each sample gave at least 7 million isolated PBMCs. The sample taken for sequencing was blood. The sequence came from a woman in her twenties or thirties in good health. The chain employs TRBV24-1 and TRBJ2-5, with 9 bases lining up with TRBD1. CDR3 sequence: CATSDSQGQGRETQYF. The CDR3 DNA follows: TGTGCCACCAGTGATTCCCAAGGACAGGGGAGGGAGACCCAGTACTTC.